This TCR beta chain was found in a study of blood T cell repertoires in COVID-19. The data were produced by immunoSEQ multiplex PCR, yet TCRdb's version contains in-frame clones alone and is incomplete. The top ten hold about 2.2% of the sample, which has around 220,000 clones, roughly nine tenths seen once. J was trimmed by 2 bases and V by 2 bases; bases with no gene match: 7. In germline, CDR1 is SGDLS, CDR2 YYNGEE. The CDR3 consists of 16 residues. This receptor was obtained from a woman aged 50 to 60 with acute or convalescent COVID-19. V gene TRBV9 combines with J gene TRBJ2-3, with TRBD2 identical over 8 bases. Material for sequencing was peripheral blood. This chain's CDR3 is CASSVKGGGTTDTQYF. Here the CDR3 DNA reads TGTGCCAGCAGCGTGAAGGGCGGGGGGACCACAGATACGCAGTATTTT.